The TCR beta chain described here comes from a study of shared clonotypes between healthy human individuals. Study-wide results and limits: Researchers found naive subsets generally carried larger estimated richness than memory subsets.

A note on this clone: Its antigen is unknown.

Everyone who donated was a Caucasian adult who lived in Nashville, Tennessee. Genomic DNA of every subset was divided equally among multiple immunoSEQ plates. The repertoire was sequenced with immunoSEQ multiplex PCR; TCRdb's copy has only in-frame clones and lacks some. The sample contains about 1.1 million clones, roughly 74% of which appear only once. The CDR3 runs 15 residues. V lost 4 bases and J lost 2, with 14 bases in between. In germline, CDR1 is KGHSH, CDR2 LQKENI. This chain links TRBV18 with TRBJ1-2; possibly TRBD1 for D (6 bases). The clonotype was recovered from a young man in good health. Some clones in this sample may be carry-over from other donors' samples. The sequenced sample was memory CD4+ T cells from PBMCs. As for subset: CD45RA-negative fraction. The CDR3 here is CASSLRTVDNYGYTF. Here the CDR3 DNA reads TGTGCCAGCTCACTTCGGACAGTTGACAACTATGGCTACACCTTC.